The present entry profiles one T cell receptor beta chain with its context. Its antigen remains unknown. The method was immunoSEQ multiplex PCR; TCRdb's version includes in-frame clones alone and lacks a portion of them. Here the sample spans about 2.1 million clones, roughly 91% being singletons. The sample comes from a study of shared clonotypes between healthy human individuals. In the study overall: Donor ages ranged 18 to 49 years: a couple of women, a few men. CD4 naive cells filled three plates per donor, CD4 memory three, CD8 naive two and CD8 memory one. Findings and limits, study-wide: Non-shared clonotypes displayed generation probabilities falling below those of clonotypes present in all four donors.

The junction had 2 bases not matched to a gene; V was cut back by 2 bases and J by 4 bases. Germline V gene lookup returns CDR1 SGHDN and CDR2 FVKESK. This CDR3 comprises 13 residues. Terminally differentiated effector memory CD45RA+ cells were excluded by CCR7 positive selection of CD45RO-negative cells. Nashville, Tennessee was home to all donors, each a Caucasian adult. The sample taken for sequencing was naive CD8+ T cells from PBMCs. The sequence was obtained from a man younger than 35 in good health. Some clones in this sample may be carry-over from other donors' samples. This rearrangement joins TRBV14 to TRBJ2-7; 7 bases agree with TRBD2. CDR3 DNA sequence: TGTGCCAGCAGCCAACGGGGGGAGTACGAGCAGTACTTC. It encodes CASSQRGEYEQYF.